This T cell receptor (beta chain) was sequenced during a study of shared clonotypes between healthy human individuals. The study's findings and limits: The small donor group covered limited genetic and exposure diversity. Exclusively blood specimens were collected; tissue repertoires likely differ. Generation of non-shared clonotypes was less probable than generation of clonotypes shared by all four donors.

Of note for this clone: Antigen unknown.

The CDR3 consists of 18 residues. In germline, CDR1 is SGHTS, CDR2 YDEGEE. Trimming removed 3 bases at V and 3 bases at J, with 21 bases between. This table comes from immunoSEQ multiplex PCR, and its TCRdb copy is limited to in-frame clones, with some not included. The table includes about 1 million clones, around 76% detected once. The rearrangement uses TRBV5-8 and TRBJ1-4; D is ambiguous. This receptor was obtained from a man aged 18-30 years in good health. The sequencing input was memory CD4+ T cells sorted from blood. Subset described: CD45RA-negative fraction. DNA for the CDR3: TGTGCCAGCAGCTCACCGACGGAGAAATGGATGGCTAATGAAAAACTGTTTTTT. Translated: CASSSPTEKWMANEKLFF.